One sample yielded the 15 T cell receptor beta chains listed below, sequenced in a study of blood T cell repertoires in COVID-19. The assay was immunoSEQ multiplex PCR, and TCRdb's table has in-frame clones only and misses some. This table holds 160,000 or so clones, approximately 84% found once. The sample comprised PBMCs or T cells enriched from blood (not recorded which). The receptors here all came from a woman aged 40 to 49 with acute COVID-19.

The rearrangement joins TRBV7-6 to TRBJ2-5, with TRBD2 matching 12 bases. Germline trimming cut 5 bases from V and 2 bases from J; bases unmatched to any gene: 6. Germline V CDR1 and CDR2: SGHVS, FNYEAQ. There are 16 residues in the CDR3. DNA of the CDR3: TGTGCCAGCAGCCATGGGACTAGCGGGTTTCAAGAGACCCAGTACTTC. Translated, it gives CASSHGTSGFQETQYF.

V and J are TRBV5-1 and TRBJ1-6; 8 nucleotides agree with TRBD1. The CDR3 is 14 amino acids. CDR1 and CDR2 (germline): SGHRS, YFSETQ. V lost 4 bases, J lost 9 bases, and 6 bases stayed unmatched. CDR3 coding DNA: TGCGCCAGCAGCCCCGACAGGGGTGCTTCACCCCTCCACTTT. Its translation is CASSPDRGASPLHF.

The genes are TRBV7-8 and TRBJ1-5; D is perhaps TRBD1 (6 bases). Trimming took off 2 bases at V and 3 bases at J, with 8 bases between the two ends. The germline gives CDR1 SGHVS, CDR2 FQNEAQ. This CDR3 has 14 residues. The CDR3 DNA sequence: TGTGCCAGCAGCTTATGGACAGACAATCAGCCCCAGCATTTT. The encoded protein is CASSLWTDNQPQHF.

The DNA of the CDR3 is TGCGCCAGCAGCTCCGCGACAGAGAACACTGAAGCTTTCTTT. Encoded protein: CASSSATENTEAFF. The chain carries TRBV5-1 and TRBJ1-1, with a weak D call TRBD1 (5 bases). Germline-derived CDR1 and CDR2 are SGHRS and YFSETQ. There are 14 residues in the CDR3. Trimming cost V 3 bases and J 1 base, with 10 bases left between them.

This chain links TRBV5-1 with TRBJ1-1; weak D call: TRBD1 (5 bases). With 7 bases removed from V and 1 base from J, the gap between germline ends came to 14 bases. Germline-derived CDR1 and CDR2 are SGHRS and YFSETQ. The CDR3 loop spans 14 amino acids. The CDR3 sequence: CASSNGGTNTEAFF. The DNA for the CDR3 is TGCGCCAGCTCGAACGGGGGTACGAACACTGAAGCTTTCTTT.

V gene TRBV24-1 combines with J gene TRBJ2-1; TRBD2 is a possible D gene (5 bases). The length of the CDR3 is 16 residues. With 6 bases removed from V and 0 bases from J, the gap between germline ends came to 14 bases. Germline assignment: CDR1 KGHDR and CDR2 SFDVKD. CDR3 DNA sequence: TGTGCCACCAGTACCCAACGGCGGGCCTCCTACAATGAGCAGTTCTTC. It is translated as CATSTQRRASYNEQFF.

J is TRBJ2-1 and V is TRBV10-2; 9 bases match TRBD2. Germline-derived CDR1 and CDR2 are WSHSY and SAAADI. Trimming cost V 6 bases and J 6 bases; bases outside gene matches: 6. The CDR3 consists of 14 residues. CDR3 loop: CASSSSGITNEQFF. The CDR3 DNA reads as TGCGCCAGCAGCTCTAGCGGGATTACCAATGAGCAGTTCTTC.

The gene calls are TRBV16 and TRBJ1-2; D is perhaps TRBD1 (6 bases). The V end lost 2 bases, the J end lost 2 bases, and 12 bases lay between the germline ends. Germline CDR1 is KGHSY and CDR2 is FQNENV. The CDR3 runs to 15 residues. CDR3 loop: CASSQPHGTNYGYTF. For the CDR3, the DNA is TGTGCCAGCAGCCAACCTCACGGGACAAACTATGGCTACACCTTC. Drawing the rest from reference TRBV16 and TRBJ1-2, the complete variable domain is GEEVAQTPKHLVRGEGQKAKLYCAPIKGHSYVFWYQQVLKNEFKFLISFQNENVFDETGMPKERFSAKCLPNSPCSLEIQATKLEDSAVYFCASSQPHGTNYGYTFGSGTRLTVV.

V is TRBV18 and J is TRBJ1-6; no clear D gene. CDR1 is KGHSH and CDR2 is LQKENI in the germline V gene. V lost 2 bases and J 0 bases, leaving 8 bases between the germline ends. The CDR3 is 16 amino acids. Written as DNA, the CDR3 is TGTGCCAGCTCACCAGCAGAGGCCTCCTATAATTCACCCCTCCACTTT. The encoded protein is CASSPAEASYNSPLHF.

V usage is TRBV10-3 and J usage is TRBJ2-1; 8 bases match TRBD2. The CDR3 covers 15 residues. Germline values: CDR1 ENHRY, CDR2 SYGVKD. Trimming took 9 bases from V and 3 from J; bases not matched to a gene: 10. DNA for the CDR3: TGTGCCATATCTCCGGGACTAGTCCTCTACAATGAGCAGTTCTTC. Translated, it gives CAISPGLVLYNEQFF.

The V call is TRBV6-2 or TRBV6-3, the J call TRBJ1-2; 11 bases map to TRBD1. Germline CDR1 and CDR2: MNHEY and SVGEGT. Unmatched junction bases numbered 6, after V lost 0 bases and J lost 6 bases. CDR3 length: 16 amino acids. The CDR3: CASSYSSGQGANGYTF. In nucleotides, the CDR3 is TGTGCCAGCAGTTACTCGTCTGGACAGGGGGCGAATGGCTACACCTTC.

The chain joins TRBV7-8 to TRBJ2-3; no reliable D call. Germline V gives CDR1 SGHVS, CDR2 FQNEAQ. CDR3 length: 14 amino acids. V was cut by 5 bases and J by 2 bases, with 11 bases left in between. The CDR3 DNA follows: TGTGCCAGCAGCCAAATTTTAAACACAGATACGCAGTATTTT. Translation: CASSQILNTDTQYF.

The chain uses TRBV7-2 and TRBJ2-7; D is uncertain. The CDR3 contains 14 residues. V lost 4 bases to trimming and J lost 0 bases, with 10 bases between them. The germline V gene has CDR1 SGHTA and CDR2 FQGNSA. Here the CDR3 reads CASSWQDSSYEQYF. The CDR3 DNA reads TGTGCCAGCAGCTGGCAGGATTCCTCCTACGAGCAGTACTTC.

This clone has just one count. The V gene is TRBV6-5, the J gene TRBJ2-7; 10 nucleotides line up with TRBD1. Germline CDR1 MNHEY, CDR2 SVGAGI. The CDR3 consists of 15 residues. After removal of 6 bases from V and 2 bases from J, the junction contained 7 bases not matched to a gene. CDR3 amino acids: CASRSPGQGTYEQYF. The CDR3 DNA reads as TGTGCCAGCAGATCTCCGGGACAGGGGACCTACGAGCAGTACTTC.

Notes on this clone: Other nucleotide sequences in the sample specify the same CDR3. This chain joins TRBV12-3 or TRBV12-4 and TRBJ1-1, with D perhaps TRBD1 (5 bases). The CDR3 extends over 12 amino acids. Trimming took 1 base from V and 5 from J, leaving 5 bases between them. The CDR3 DNA reads as TGTGCCAGCAGTTTAGAGGGGACTGAAGCTTTCTTT. It codes for CASSLEGTEAFF.